One sample yielded the 18 T cell receptor beta chains listed below, sequenced in a study of OX40 agonist ivuxolimab in advanced cancers. Using immunoSEQ multiplex PCR, the repertoire was profiled, and TCRdb retains in-frame clones only, with some absent. This table has roughly 150,000 clones, 94% appearing once. Source: CD4+ or CD8+ T cells sorted from blood, taken in a trial of the OX40 agonist ivuxolimab. The receptors derive from an adult with an advanced solid tumor such as melanoma, head and neck, liver or kidney cancer.

This chain joins TRBV9 and TRBJ1-5, with D maybe TRBD1 (6 bases). Per germline, CDR1 SGDLS and CDR2 YYNGEE. The V and J ends lost 4 bases and 0 bases respectively, with 11 bases between them. The CDR3 has 15 residues. CDR3 sequence reads: CASSPTGNSNQPQHF. Here the CDR3 DNA reads TGTGCCAGCAGCCCGACAGGTAATAGCAATCAGCCCCAGCATTTT.

The rearrangement links TRBV25-1 to TRBJ2-3, with 8 bases fitting TRBD2. The CDR3 extends over 14 amino acids. Trimming at V came to 4 bases and at J to 6 bases, leaving 6 bases not matched to a gene. CDR1 MGHDK and CDR2 SYGVNS come from the germline V gene. CDR3 sequence: CASSGSGSADTQYF. The CDR3 DNA is TGTGCCAGCAGTGGGAGCGGGAGCGCCGATACGCAGTATTTT.

This chain uses TRBV6-5 with TRBJ2-7, with 8 bases fitting TRBD1. CDR1 is MNHEY and CDR2 is SVGAGI in the germline V gene. J gave up 4 bases and V 0 bases, and 8 bases lay outside the gene matches. This CDR3 is built from 16 residues. The CDR3 here is CASSYSRQGASYEQYF. The CDR3 nucleotides read TGTGCCAGCAGTTACTCTCGGCAGGGGGCATCGTACGAGCAGTACTTC.

The J gene is TRBJ2-1, the V gene TRBV5-1; TRBD2 agrees at 8 bases. The germline gives CDR1 SGHRS, CDR2 YFSETQ. V lost 7 bases and J lost 8; bases outside the gene matches: 5. This CDR3 has 12 residues. CDR3 amino acids: CASREGGYEQFF. The CDR3 nucleotides are TGCGCCAGCCGGGAGGGGGGCTATGAGCAGTTCTTC.

The V call is TRBV29-1, the J call TRBJ1-4, with D possibly matching TRBD1 (5 bases). Trimming left V 2 bases short and J 8 bases short, with 12 bases between. Germline-derived CDR1 and CDR2 are SQVTM and ANQGSEA. This CDR3 spans 13 amino acids. CDR3 DNA sequence: TGCAGCGTTGAACGGCAGGGAGAGGAAAAACTGTTTTTT. Its protein product is CSVERQGEEKLFF.

The chain has TRBV27 and TRBJ1-1; D call uncertain. This CDR3 has 15 amino acids. Germline CDR1 MNHEY, CDR2 SMNVEV (reference sequence). The V end lost 6 bases, the J end lost 1 base, and 15 bases lay between the germline ends. The CDR3 sequence: CASSPRVQANTEAFF. The CDR3 DNA reads TGTGCCAGCAGCCCCCGCGTCCAGGCGAACACTGAAGCTTTCTTT.

This chain connects TRBV6-6 to TRBJ1-5; 9 nucleotides agree with TRBD1. Unmatched junction bases numbered 8, after V lost 11 bases and J lost 6 bases. Germline-derived CDR1 and CDR2 are MNHNY and SVGAGI (reference sequence). The CDR3 is 13 amino acids. The CDR3 DNA reads as TGTGCCGGGGGGGACAGGGCAGGTCAGCCCCAGCATTTT. Its protein product is CAGGDRAGQPQHF.

The rearrangement links TRBV28 to TRBJ2-7; a weak D match, TRBD1 (6 bases). Germline CDR1 reads MDHEN; CDR2 reads SYDVKM. This CDR3 comprises 13 residues. The germline V and J ends were trimmed by 6 bases and 1 base, with 10 bases remaining between them. DNA of the CDR3: TGTGCCAGCAGGACGGGACAATCCTACGAGCAGTACTTC. As protein: CASRTGQSYEQYF.

The chain joins TRBV5-4 to TRBJ2-3; the D gene could be TRBD1 or TRBD2 (6 bases each). The CDR3 is 17 residues long. V was clipped by 4 bases and J by 2 bases, with 20 bases between them. Per the germline V gene, CDR1 is SGHNT and CDR2 is YYREEE (reference sequence). The CDR3 DNA sequence: TGTGCCAGCAGCCCACCCAAGGAGGGGGGACACACAGATACGCAGTATTTT. Encoded protein: CASSPPKEGGHTDTQYF.

The J gene is TRBJ1-3, the V gene TRBV23-1, with 7 nucleotides matching TRBD1. TRBV23-1 is sorted into the ORF group, with uncertain function. V was clipped by 0 bases and J by 0 bases; unmatched bases: 8. CDR3 length: 18 residues. Written as DNA, the CDR3 is TGCGCCAGCAGTCAATCGTTTTCCGACAGGGACTCTGGAAACACCATATATTTT. This sequence encodes CASSQSFSDRDSGNTIYF.

V gene TRBV5-1 combines with J gene TRBJ1-2, with 12 positions matching TRBD1. The length of the CDR3 is 17 residues. V trimming: 2 bases; J trimming: 5 bases; junction bases outside the gene matches: 10. The germline gives CDR1 SGHRS, CDR2 YFSETQ. CDR3 in amino acids: CASSLPLRDRGLYGYTF. CDR3 sequence (DNA): TGCGCCAGCAGCTTACCTCTACGGGACAGGGGGCTTTATGGCTACACCTTC.

The chain links TRBV7-6 to TRBJ1-1, with a weak D call TRBD1 (5 bases). Trimming stripped 4 bases from V and 10 bases from J, with 13 bases between. This CDR3 is 12 amino acids long. Germline V gene lookup returns CDR1 SGHVS and CDR2 FNYEAQ. CDR3 loop: CASSSGLGGAFF. The CDR3 nucleotides are TGTGCCAGCAGCTCGGGGCTTGGAGGAGCTTTCTTT.

The J gene is TRBJ1-3, the V gene TRBV28; 10 bases agree with TRBD1. The J segment lost 2 bases and the V segment lost 5 bases, leaving 12 bases of the junction unmatched. The CDR3 covers 18 residues. CDR1 and CDR2 from the germline V gene are MDHEN and SYDVKM. CDR3 residues: CASSPPSGTGAPGNTIYF. The CDR3 DNA reads as TGTGCCAGCAGTCCTCCTTCCGGGACAGGGGCCCCTGGAAACACCATATATTTT.

The chain couples TRBV9 to TRBJ1-3; D is perhaps TRBD1 (5 bases). Per germline, CDR1 SGDLS and CDR2 YYNGEE. CDR3 length: 15 residues. The germline V and J ends were trimmed by 4 bases and 0 bases, with 11 bases remaining between them. The CDR3 reads CASSQGFYSGNTIYF. DNA of the CDR3: TGTGCCAGCAGCCAGGGTTTCTACTCTGGAAACACCATATATTTT. Full variable domain (rest looked up from reference TRBV9 and TRBJ1-3): DSGVTQTPKHLITATGQRVTLRCSPRSGDLSVYWYQQSLDQGLQFLIQYYNGEERAKGNILERFSAQQFPDLHSELNLSSLELGDSALYFCASSQGFYSGNTIYFGEGSWLTVV.

In its sample, this clone was seen once. This chain connects TRBV7-2 to TRBJ1-1, with TRBD1 matching over 9 bases. Per the germline V gene, CDR1 is SGHTA and CDR2 is FQGNSA. V was pared by 6 bases and J by 5 bases, with 13 bases of the junction left unmatched. The CDR3 is 16 amino acids. The CDR3 region is CASSPTAGTGQTEAFF. In nucleotides, the CDR3 is TGTGCCAGCAGTCCTACGGCCGGGACAGGGCAAACTGAAGCTTTCTTT.

V and J are TRBV27 and TRBJ1-5; 10 bases match TRBD1. Germline V CDR1 and CDR2: MNHEY, SMNVEV (reference sequence). The CDR3 totals 15 residues. The J segment lost 6 bases and the V segment lost 1 base, leaving 3 bases of the junction unmatched. CDR3 protein: CASSLYGQGVQPQHF. The CDR3 bases are TGTGCCAGCAGTTTATACGGACAGGGGGTTCAGCCCCAGCATTTT.

This chain connects TRBV25-1 to TRBJ1-2, with a weak D call TRBD1 (5 bases). The CDR3 extends over 15 amino acids. Per germline, CDR1 MGHDK and CDR2 SYGVNS. The germline V and J ends were trimmed by 2 bases and 4 bases, with 14 bases remaining between them. The CDR3, as DNA: TGTGCCAGCAGTGAAGGTAATGGACAAATCTATGGCTACACCTTC. It specifies CASSEGNGQIYGYTF.

The V and J genes are TRBV19 and TRBJ1-5; D may be TRBD1 (5 bases). The CDR3 is 18 amino acids. The ends were cut back, 3 bases at V and 1 base at J, with 19 bases in the middle. Germline CDR1 reads LNHDA; CDR2 reads SQIVND (reference sequence). CDR3 residues: CASSMGGASLISNQPQHF. The DNA for the CDR3 is TGTGCCAGTAGTATGGGAGGGGCTTCCCTTATCAGCAATCAGCCCCAGCATTTT.